Here is one TCR beta chain with its context. The source of the sample is a study of blood T cell repertoires in COVID-19. The wider study: Samples taken during acute and convalescent COVID-19 were collected in the United States, Italy and Spain. PBMCs, B-cell-depleted T cells, or T cells provided the cDNA or gDNA that made up the material.

V lost 6 bases and J 9 bases, leaving 12 bases between the germline ends. Germline values: CDR1 MDHEN, CDR2 SYDVKM. The length of the CDR3 is 12 residues. Per the study methods: Estimation of nucleated cell counts relied on the amplification of reference gene primers. The repertoire was sequenced with immunoSEQ multiplex PCR; TCRdb's copy has only in-frame clones and lacks some. From that table come the V and J calls and clone size; the DNA was used to work out D and trimming. The data show about 490,000 clones, approximately 85% seen once. Sequenced input: peripheral blood. This chain connects TRBV28 to TRBJ1-5, with D possibly matching TRBD1 (5 bases). The TCR sequence derives from a human donor in a cohort sampled during active COVID-19. DNA of the CDR3: TGTGCCAGCAGGCTAGGGGTTTCGCCCCAGCATTTT. Protein product: CASRLGVSPQHF.